These T cell receptor beta chains were read from a single sample in a study of T cells in localized non-small cell lung cancer. Sequencing used immunoSEQ multiplex PCR; TCRdb keeps in-frame clones, though not all of them. The table includes over a thousand clones, approximately 38% detected once. The source material was lung tumor tissue, sampled before any cancer treatment. The receptors come from a male donor older than 55 with stage I squamous cell lung carcinoma. CDR3s include the opening cysteine and the closing phenylalanine or tryptophan. The order of the fields is D gene, V gene, J gene, CDR3 protein. The D gene is left open where the match is weak.

>-|TRBV16|TRBJ1-5
CASSQRGGNQPQHF
>TRBD2|TRBV6-7|TRBJ2-1
CASSSPGTSGINEQFF
>-|TRBV18|TRBJ2-2
CASSPFENDAGELFF
>TRBD1|TRBV19|TRBJ1-4
CASSLPGQGGEKLFF
>TRBD1|TRBV11-3|TRBJ1-1
CASSSMGQGGTEAFF
>-|TRBV18|TRBJ2-7
CASSPRGQGPYEQYF
>-|TRBV19|TRBJ2-7
CASSGDHRSYEQYF
>-|TRBV30|TRBJ2-1
CAWSGRRSSYNEQFF
>TRBD1|TRBV11-3|TRBJ2-7
CANSQQGQRSYEQYF
>-|TRBV30|TRBJ1-4
CAWTRGLGDEKLFF
>-|TRBV28|TRBJ1-2
CASSPADRYYGYTF
>-|TRBV9|TRBJ2-1
CASSVGQPRDEQFF
>-|TRBV19|TRBJ2-5
CASSISGQRETQYF
>-|TRBV18|TRBJ2-5
CASSPADQETQYF
>TRBD2|TRBV9|TRBJ2-7
CASSPEIAGGSEQYF
>TRBD2|TRBV6-8|TRBJ2-1
CASSVTSGAYNEQFF
>TRBD2|TRBV9|TRBJ2-3
CASSGTSGSVGTDTQYF
>-|TRBV25-1|TRBJ1-1
CASRQTNTEAFF
>-|TRBV6-8|TRBJ2-6
CASSALWGISGANVLTF
>-|TRBV18|TRBJ2-3
CASSPPSPGDTQYF
>-|TRBV7-8|TRBJ1-1
CASSLYRVGDTEAFF
>-|TRBV6-8|TRBJ2-7
CASSHDYYEQYF
>-|TRBV28|TRBJ2-7
CASSAQGQYLEQYF
>TRBD2|TRBV6-8|TRBJ2-1
CASSYSTSGHNEQFF
>-|TRBV1|TRBJ2-3
CASSGGTSGTTDTQYF
>-|TRBV28|TRBJ2-5
CASMVGLQETQYF
>TRBD2|TRBV9|TRBJ2-1
CASSGTSGSSYNEQFF
>TRBD1|TRBV11-3|TRBJ1-5
CASSAPGQGNQPQHF
>-|TRBV19|TRBJ2-2
CASNVGRALGGELFF
>-|TRBV11-3|TRBJ1-3
CASSPQGISGNTIYF
>-|TRBV11-3|TRBJ2-7
CASSLVASSYEQYF
>-|TRBV30|TRBJ2-6
CAWSVGFGANILTF
>TRBD1|TRBV6-8|TRBJ2-7
CAISLGQGSHYEQYF
>TRBD1|TRBV2|TRBJ2-7
CASITGGNYEQYF
>-|TRBV9|TRBJ2-3
CASSVAQGGKDTQYF
>-|TRBV11-3|TRBJ1-1
CASSLHRANTEAFF
>-|TRBV11-3|TRBJ2-3
CASTTLPSTDTQYF
>-|TRBV10-3|TRBJ2-5
CAISESTRGAQETQYF
>-|TRBV11-3|TRBJ2-2
CASSLARGTGELFF
>TRBD1|TRBV19|TRBJ1-5
CAMGGGLGQPQHF
>-|TRBV11-3|TRBJ2-5
CASSLSPAGETQYF
>-|TRBV6-8|TRBJ2-6
CASTPRDSGANVLTF
>-|TRBV18|TRBJ1-2
CASSPGVGGGYTF
>TRBD1|TRBV11-3|TRBJ2-1
CASSTGTGGINEQFF
>-|TRBV18|TRBJ2-1
CASSPPGNSDNEQFF
>-|TRBV6-8|TRBJ1-5
CASRVTADSNQPQHF
>-|TRBV11-3|TRBJ2-2
CASSLTGSGTGELFF
>-|TRBV28|TRBJ2-5
CASSRLDEETQYF
>-|TRBV6-8|TRBJ2-5
CASSWQRETQYF
>-|TRBV6-8|TRBJ2-5
CASSYGLGLETQYF
>TRBD1|TRBV11-3|TRBJ2-7
CASSLEPGQGKWEQYF
>-|TRBV14|TRBJ2-3
CASSQVIGMGTDTQYF
>-|TRBV14|TRBJ2-7
CASSHLGEAGGEQYF
>-|TRBV19|TRBJ2-6
CAREGSGANVLTF